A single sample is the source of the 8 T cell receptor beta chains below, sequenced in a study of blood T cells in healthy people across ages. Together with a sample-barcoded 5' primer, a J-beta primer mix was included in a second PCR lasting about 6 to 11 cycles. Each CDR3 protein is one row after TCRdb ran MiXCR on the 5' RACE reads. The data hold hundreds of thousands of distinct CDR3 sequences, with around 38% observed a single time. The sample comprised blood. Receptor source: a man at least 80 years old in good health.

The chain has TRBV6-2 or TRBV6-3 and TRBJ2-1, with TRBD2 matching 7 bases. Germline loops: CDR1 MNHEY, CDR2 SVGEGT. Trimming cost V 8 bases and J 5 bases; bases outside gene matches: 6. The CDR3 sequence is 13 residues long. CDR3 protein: CASSPSGHNEQFF. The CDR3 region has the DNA TGTGCCAGCTCGCCTAGCGGCCACAATGAGCAGTTCTTC.

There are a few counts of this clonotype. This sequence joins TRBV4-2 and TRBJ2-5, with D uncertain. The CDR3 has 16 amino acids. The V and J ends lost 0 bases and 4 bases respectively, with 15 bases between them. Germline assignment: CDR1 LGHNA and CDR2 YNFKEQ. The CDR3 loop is CASSQDPGPGGETQYF. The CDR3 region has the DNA TGTGCCAGCAGCCAAGACCCCGGACCAGGCGGAGAGACCCAGTACTTC.

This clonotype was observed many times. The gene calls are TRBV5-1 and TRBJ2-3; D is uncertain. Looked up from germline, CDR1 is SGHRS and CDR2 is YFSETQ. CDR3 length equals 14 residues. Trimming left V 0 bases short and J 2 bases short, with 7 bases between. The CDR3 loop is CASSLDSYTDTQYF. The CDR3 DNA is TGCGCCAGCAGCTTGGACTCTTACACAGATACGCAGTATTTT. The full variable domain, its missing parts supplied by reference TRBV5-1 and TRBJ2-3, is KAGVTQTPRYLIKTRGQQVTLSCSPISGHRSVSWYQQTPGQGLQFLFEYFSETQRNKGNFPGRFSGRQFSNSRSEMNVSTLELGDSALYLCASSLDSYTDTQYFGPGTRLTVL.

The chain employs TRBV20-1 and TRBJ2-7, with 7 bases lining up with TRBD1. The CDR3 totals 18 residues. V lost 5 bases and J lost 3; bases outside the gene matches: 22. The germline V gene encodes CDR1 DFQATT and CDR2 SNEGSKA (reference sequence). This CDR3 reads CSAPIRKNRQGNLYEQYF. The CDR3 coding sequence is TGCAGTGCTCCCATACGGAAGAATCGACAGGGTAATCTCTACGAGCAGTACTTC.

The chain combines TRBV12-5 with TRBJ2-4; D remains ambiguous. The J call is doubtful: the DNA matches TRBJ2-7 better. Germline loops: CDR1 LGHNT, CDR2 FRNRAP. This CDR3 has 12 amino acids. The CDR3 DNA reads TGTGCTAGTGGTTTTGGTAGGGACGAGCAGTACTTC. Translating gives CASGFGRDEQYF.

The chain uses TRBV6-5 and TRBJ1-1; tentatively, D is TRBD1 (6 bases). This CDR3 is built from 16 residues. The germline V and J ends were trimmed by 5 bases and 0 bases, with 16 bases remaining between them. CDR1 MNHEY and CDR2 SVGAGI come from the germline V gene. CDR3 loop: CASSQDRPLMNTEAFF. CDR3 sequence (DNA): TGTGCCAGCAGTCAGGACAGACCCCTTATGAACACTGAAGCTTTCTTT.

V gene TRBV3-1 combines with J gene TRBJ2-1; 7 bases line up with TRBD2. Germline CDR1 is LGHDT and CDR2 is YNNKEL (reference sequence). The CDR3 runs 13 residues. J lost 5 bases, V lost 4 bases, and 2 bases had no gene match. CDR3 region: CASSRGGDNEQFF. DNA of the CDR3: TGTGCCAGCAGCCGCGGGGGAGACAATGAGCAGTTCTTC.

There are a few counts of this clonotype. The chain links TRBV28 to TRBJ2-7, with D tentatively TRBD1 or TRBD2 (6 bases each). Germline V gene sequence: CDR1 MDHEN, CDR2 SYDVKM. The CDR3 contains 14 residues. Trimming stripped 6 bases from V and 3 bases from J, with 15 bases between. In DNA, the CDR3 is TGTGCCAGCAGCAACCGGGGGCGCAACTACGAGCAGTACTTC. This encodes CASSNRGRNYEQYF.